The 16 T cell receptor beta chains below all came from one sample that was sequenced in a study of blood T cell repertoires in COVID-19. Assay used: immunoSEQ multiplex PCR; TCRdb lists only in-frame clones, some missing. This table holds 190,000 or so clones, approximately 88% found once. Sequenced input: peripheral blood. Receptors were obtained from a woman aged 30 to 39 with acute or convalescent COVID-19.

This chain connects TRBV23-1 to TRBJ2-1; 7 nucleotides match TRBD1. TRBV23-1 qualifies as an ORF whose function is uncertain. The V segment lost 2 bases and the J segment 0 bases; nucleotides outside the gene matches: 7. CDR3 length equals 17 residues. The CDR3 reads CASSQTRGSSSYNEQFF. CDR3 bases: TGCGCCAGCAGTCAAACCAGGGGGTCTAGCTCCTACAATGAGCAGTTCTTC.

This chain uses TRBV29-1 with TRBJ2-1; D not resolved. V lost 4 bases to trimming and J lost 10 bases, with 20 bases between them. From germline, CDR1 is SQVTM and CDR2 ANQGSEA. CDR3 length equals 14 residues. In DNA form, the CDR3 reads TGCAGCGTTGGAGGTGGCAGCCTGCAATGGGAGCAGTTCTTC. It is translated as CSVGGGSLQWEQFF.

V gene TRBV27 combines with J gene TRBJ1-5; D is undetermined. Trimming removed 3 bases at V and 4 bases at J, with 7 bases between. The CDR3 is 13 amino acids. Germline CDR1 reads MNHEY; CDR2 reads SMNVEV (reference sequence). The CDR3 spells CASSFSPNQPQHF. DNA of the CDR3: TGTGCCAGCAGTTTCTCCCCGAATCAGCCCCAGCATTTT.

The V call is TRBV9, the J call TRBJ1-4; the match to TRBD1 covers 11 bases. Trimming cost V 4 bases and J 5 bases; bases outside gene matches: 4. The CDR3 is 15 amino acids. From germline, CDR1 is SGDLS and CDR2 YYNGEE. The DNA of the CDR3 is TGTGCCAGCAGCCCCCGGGACAGGGGGAATGAAAAACTGTTTTTT. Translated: CASSPRDRGNEKLFF.

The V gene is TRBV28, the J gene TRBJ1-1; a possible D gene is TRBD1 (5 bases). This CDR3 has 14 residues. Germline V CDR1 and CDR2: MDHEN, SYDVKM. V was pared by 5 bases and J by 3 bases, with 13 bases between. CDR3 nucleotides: TGTGCCAGCAGTCCCGCTCGCAGGGACACTGAAGCTTTCTTT. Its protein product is CASSPARRDTEAFF.

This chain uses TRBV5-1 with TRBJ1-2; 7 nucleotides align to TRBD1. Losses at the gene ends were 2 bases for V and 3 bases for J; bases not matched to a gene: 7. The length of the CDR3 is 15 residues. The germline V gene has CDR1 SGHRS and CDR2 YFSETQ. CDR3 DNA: TGCGCCAGCAGCTTTGCAGGGGGGTTTGACTATGGCTACACCTTC. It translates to CASSFAGGFDYGYTF.

The CDR3 DNA sequence: TGTGCCAGCAGCTTAGCGGGGGGTCTTGACTCACCCCTCCACTTT. It translates to CASSLAGGLDSPLHF. V and J are TRBV7-2 and TRBJ1-6, with D perhaps TRBD1 (5 bases). Germline V CDR1 and CDR2: SGHTA, FQGNSA. The CDR3 totals 15 residues. V was cut by 0 bases and J by 10 bases, with 13 bases left in between.

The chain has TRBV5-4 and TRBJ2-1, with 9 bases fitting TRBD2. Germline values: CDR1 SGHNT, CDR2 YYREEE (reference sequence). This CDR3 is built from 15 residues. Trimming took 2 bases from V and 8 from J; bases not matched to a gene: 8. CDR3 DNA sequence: TGTGCCAGCAGCTTTTGGGCGGGAGGGCCCGATGAGCAGTTCTTC. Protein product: CASSFWAGGPDEQFF.

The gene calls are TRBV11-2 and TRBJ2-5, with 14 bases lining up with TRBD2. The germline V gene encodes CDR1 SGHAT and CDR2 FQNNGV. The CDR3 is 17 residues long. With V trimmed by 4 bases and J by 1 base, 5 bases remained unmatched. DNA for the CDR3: TGTGCCAGCAGCTCCGGACTAGCGGGAGGTTTCCAAGAGACCCAGTACTTC. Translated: CASSSGLAGGFQETQYF.

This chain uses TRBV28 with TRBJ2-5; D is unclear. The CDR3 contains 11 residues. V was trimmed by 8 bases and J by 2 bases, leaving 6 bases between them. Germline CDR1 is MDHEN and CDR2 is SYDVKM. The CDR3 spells CASFGQETQYF. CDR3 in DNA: TGTGCCAGCTTCGGGCAAGAGACCCAGTACTTC.

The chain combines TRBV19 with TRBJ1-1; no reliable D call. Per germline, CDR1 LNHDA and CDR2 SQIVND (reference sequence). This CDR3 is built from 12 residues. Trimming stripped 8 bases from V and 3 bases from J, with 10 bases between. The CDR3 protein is CASSGVDTEAFF. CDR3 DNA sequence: TGTGCCAGTTCCGGAGTGGACACTGAAGCTTTCTTT.

The CDR3 DNA reads as TGTGCCAGCAAGGAGTCCTATGGCTACACCTTC. Translated, it gives CASKESYGYTF. V usage is TRBV28 and J usage is TRBJ1-2; D is unresolved. The CDR3 runs 11 residues. Between the trimmed V and J ends, which lost 7 bases and 4 bases, there was a span of 7 bases. From germline, CDR1 is MDHEN and CDR2 SYDVKM.

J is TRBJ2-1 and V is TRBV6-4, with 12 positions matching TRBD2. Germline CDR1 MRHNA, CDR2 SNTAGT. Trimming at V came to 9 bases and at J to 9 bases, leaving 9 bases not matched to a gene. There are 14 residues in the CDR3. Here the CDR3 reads CASLTSGGRTEQFF. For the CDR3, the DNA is TGTGCCAGTTTAACTAGCGGGGGGCGCACTGAGCAGTTCTTC.

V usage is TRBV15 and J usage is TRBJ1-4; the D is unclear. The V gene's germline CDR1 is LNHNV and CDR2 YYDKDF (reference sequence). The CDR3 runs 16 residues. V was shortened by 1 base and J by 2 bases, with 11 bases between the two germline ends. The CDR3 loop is CATSRGQFNTNEKLFF. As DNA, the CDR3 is TGTGCCACCAGCAGAGGGCAGTTTAATACTAATGAAAAACTGTTTTTT.

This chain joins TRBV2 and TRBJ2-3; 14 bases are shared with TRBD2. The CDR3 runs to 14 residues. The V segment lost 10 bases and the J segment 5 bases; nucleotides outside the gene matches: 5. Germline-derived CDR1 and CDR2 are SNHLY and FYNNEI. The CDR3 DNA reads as TGTGCCATCGGGACTAGCGGGAGTCTAGATACGCAGTATTTT. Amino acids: CAIGTSGSLDTQYF.

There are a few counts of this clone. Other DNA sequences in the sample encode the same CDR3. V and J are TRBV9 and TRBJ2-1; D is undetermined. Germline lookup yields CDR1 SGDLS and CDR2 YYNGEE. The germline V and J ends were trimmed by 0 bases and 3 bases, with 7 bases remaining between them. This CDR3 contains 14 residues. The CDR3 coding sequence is TGTGCCAGCAGCGTAGGTTCTAGCTACAATGAGCAGTTCTTC. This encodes CASSVGSSYNEQFF.